This T cell receptor beta chain is from a study of blood T cell repertoires in COVID-19. Study summary: Samples came from the United States, Italy and Spain, spanning acute and convalescent COVID-19. PBMCs, B-cell-depleted T cells, or T cells provided the cDNA or gDNA that made up the material.

Trimming removed 2 bases from V and 1 base from J, with 12 bases in between. CDR1 and CDR2 from the germline V gene are SGHRS and YFSETQ. This CDR3 is built from 15 residues. The method was immunoSEQ multiplex PCR; TCRdb's version includes in-frame clones alone and lacks a portion of them. The sample holds tens of thousands of clones; around 86% are singletons and the top ten take roughly 30%. The gene calls are TRBV5-1 and TRBJ1-1, with D uncertain. This receptor was identified in a woman older than 75 with active or convalescent COVID-19. The material sequenced was peripheral blood. The CDR3 loop reads CASSLLPPGNTEAFF. In DNA, the CDR3 is TGCGCCAGCAGCTTACTCCCTCCGGGGAACACTGAAGCTTTCTTT.